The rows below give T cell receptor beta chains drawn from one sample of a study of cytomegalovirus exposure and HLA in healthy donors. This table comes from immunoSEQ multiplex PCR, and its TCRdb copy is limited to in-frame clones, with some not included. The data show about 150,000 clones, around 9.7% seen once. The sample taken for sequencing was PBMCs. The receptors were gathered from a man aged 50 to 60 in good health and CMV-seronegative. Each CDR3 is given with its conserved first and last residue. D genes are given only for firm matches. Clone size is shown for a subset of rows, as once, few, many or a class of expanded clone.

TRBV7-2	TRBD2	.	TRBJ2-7	TGTGCCAGCAGCTCTGGACTAGCAAACTACGAGCAGTACTTC	CASSSGLANYEQYF
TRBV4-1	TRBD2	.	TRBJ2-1	TGCGCCAGCAGCCAGGCGGGGGGGGGCTCGTACAATGAGCAGTTCTTC	CASSQAGGGSYNEQFF
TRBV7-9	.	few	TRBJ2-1	TGTGCCAGCAGCCGTAAACCCATAGTCGGCGCTACAGGCGATGAGCAGTTCTTC	CASSRKPIVGATGDEQFF
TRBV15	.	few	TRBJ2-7	TGTGCCACCAGCAGAGAGGGGAGTGTAGGCAGCGAGCAGTACTTC	CATSREGSVGSEQYF
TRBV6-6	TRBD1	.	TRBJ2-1	TGTGCCAGCTTACCGGACAGGGGCGCCGGTGAGCAGTTCTTC	CASLPDRGAGEQFF
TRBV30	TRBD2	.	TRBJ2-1	TGTGCCTGGAGCTGGCCTAGCGGGGGGTACAATGAGCAGTTCTTC	CAWSWPSGGYNEQFF
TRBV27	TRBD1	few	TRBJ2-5	TGTGCCAGCAGTCACATACAGGGGGCACAAGAGGCCCAGTACTTC	CASSHIQGAQEAQYF
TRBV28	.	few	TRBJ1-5	TGTGCCAGCACCCCTTGGGGGGATGGCAATCAGCCCCAGCATTTT	CASTPWGDGNQPQHF
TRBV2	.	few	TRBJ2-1	TGTGCCAGCAGTCGGAGCAATGAGCAGTTCTTC	CASSRSNEQFF
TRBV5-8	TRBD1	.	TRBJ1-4	TGTGCCAGCAGTAGGACAGGGATTAATGAAAAGCTGTTTTTT	CASSRTGINEKLFF